This TCR beta chain was obtained from a study of spatial heterogeneity in lung cancer. Overall study results and limits: Counts of expanded alpha and beta TCRs within tumors tracked the tumor nonsynonymous mutation count.

TCRdb re-called the 5' RACE reads through MiXCR, storing one row per CDR3 protein. The sample yields about 4,800 distinct CDR3 sequences, roughly 7% seen once. In this sample, this clonotype turned up many times. Antigen specificity is unknown. CDR3 length equals 15 residues. The V gene's germline CDR1 is MGHRA and CDR2 YSYEKL. V dropped 4 bases and J dropped 5; count of bases not matched to a gene: 5. Time point denoted: sample taken at primary tumor resection. The specimen comprised lung tumor tissue, sampled at surgery. The J gene is TRBJ2-2, the V gene TRBV4-1, with 9 bases matching TRBD1. The clonotype was recovered from a male donor with early-stage non-small cell lung cancer. This CDR3 reads CASSPDRGGTGELFF. The CDR3 DNA sequence: TGCGCCAGCAGCCCGGACAGGGGAGGGACCGGGGAGCTGTTTTTT.